This T cell receptor beta chain was found in a study of blood T cell repertoires in COVID-19. Study-wide context: The United States, Italy and Spain supplied acute and convalescent COVID-19 samples. Sample material is recorded as cDNA or gDNA derived from T cells, B-cell-depleted T cells, or PBMCs.

Germline lookup yields CDR1 SGHVT and CDR2 SQSDAQ. The ends lost 6 bases at V and 0 bases at J; junction bases unmatched: 13. The CDR3 contains 17 residues. Per the original data handling: Amplified reference gene primers provided the basis for estimating nucleated cell counts. TCRdb's copy holds only in-frame clones and misses some; the assay was immunoSEQ multiplex PCR. V and J calls and clone size are as listed in that table; D and trimming were resolved from the DNA. The repertoire holds 200,000 to 250,000 clones, with roughly 89% as singletons. V and J are TRBV7-4 and TRBJ2-5; 7 nucleotides match TRBD2. The sequenced sample consisted of PBMCs or T cells enriched from blood (not recorded which). This sequence was found in a man aged 30 to 39 who had been exposed to COVID-19. CDR3 sequence reads: CASRGNFGDYNQETQYF. CDR3 coding DNA: TGTGCCAGCAGGGGGAATTTCGGGGACTACAACCAAGAGACCCAGTACTTC.